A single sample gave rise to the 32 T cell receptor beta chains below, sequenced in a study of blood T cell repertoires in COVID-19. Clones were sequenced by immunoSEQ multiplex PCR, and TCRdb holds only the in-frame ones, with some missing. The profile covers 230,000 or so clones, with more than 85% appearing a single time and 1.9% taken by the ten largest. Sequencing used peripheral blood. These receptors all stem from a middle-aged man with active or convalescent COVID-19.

The CDR3 DNA is TGTGCCAGCAGCCAATTTACAGGTGCTCAAGAGACCCAGTACTTC. Its protein is CASSQFTGAQETQYF. The V and J genes are TRBV3-1 (or the pseudogene TRBV3-2) and TRBJ2-5; D is perhaps TRBD1 (5 bases). V dropped 2 bases and J dropped 2 bases, with 12 bases sitting between them. Per germline, CDR1 LGHDT and CDR2 YNNKEL (reference sequence). The CDR3 is made up of 15 amino acids.

The CDR3 DNA sequence: TGCGCCAGCAGCCAAGATGAGGCCAGGGTTTACAATGAGCAGTTCTTC. This codes for CASSQDEARVYNEQFF. The V gene is TRBV4-1, the J gene TRBJ2-1; D may be TRBD1 (5 bases). V lost 0 bases and J lost 4, with 13 bases in between. CDR1 MGHRA and CDR2 YSYEKL come from the germline V gene. This CDR3 has 16 amino acids.

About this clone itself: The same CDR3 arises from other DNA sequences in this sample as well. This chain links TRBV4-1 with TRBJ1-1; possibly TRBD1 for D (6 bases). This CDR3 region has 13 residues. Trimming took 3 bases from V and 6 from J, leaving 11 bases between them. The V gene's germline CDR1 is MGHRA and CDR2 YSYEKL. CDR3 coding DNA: TGCGCCAGCAGCCAGGTCAGGGGACCTGAAGCTTTCTTT. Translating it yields CASSQVRGPEAFF.

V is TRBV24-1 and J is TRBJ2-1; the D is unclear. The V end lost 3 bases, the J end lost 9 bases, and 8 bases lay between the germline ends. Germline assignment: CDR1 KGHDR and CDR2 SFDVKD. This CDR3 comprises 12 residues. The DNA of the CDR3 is TGTGCCACCAGTGATCTGTCCGGTGAGCAGTTCTTC. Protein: CATSDLSGEQFF.

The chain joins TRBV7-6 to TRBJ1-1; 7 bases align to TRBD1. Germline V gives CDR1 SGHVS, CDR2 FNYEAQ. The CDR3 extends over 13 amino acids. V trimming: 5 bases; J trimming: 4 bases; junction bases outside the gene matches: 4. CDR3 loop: CASSAGTATEAFF. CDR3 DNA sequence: TGTGCCAGCAGCGCCGGGACAGCCACTGAAGCTTTCTTT.

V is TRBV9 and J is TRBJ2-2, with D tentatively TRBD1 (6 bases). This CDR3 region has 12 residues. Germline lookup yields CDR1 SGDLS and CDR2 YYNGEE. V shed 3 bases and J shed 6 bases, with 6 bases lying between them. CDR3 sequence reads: CASSGGPGELFF. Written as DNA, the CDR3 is TGTGCCAGCAGCGGGGGGCCCGGGGAGCTGTTTTTT.

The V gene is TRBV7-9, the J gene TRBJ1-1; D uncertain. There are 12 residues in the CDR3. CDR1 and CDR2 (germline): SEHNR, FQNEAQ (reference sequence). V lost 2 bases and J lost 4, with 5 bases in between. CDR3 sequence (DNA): TGTGCCAGCAGCTTATATGTCACTGAAGCTTTCTTT. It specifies CASSLYVTEAFF.

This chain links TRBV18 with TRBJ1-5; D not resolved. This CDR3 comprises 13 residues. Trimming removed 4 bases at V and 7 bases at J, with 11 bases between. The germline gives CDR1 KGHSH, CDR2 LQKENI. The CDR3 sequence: CASSHDTTQPQHF. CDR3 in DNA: TGTGCCAGCTCACATGATACTACCCAGCCCCAGCATTTT.

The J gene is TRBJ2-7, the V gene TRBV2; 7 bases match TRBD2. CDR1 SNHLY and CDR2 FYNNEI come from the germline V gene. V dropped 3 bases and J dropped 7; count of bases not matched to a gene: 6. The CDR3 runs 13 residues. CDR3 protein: CASSDPGLWEQYF. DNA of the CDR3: TGTGCCAGCAGTGACCCGGGACTATGGGAGCAGTACTTC.

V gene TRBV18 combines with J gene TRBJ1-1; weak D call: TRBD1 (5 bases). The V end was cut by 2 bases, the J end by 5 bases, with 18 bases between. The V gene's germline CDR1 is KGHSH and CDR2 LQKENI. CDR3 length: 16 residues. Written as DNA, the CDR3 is TGTGCCAGCTCACCATCTTCAACAGGTGGGCGGACTGAAGCTTTCTTT. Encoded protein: CASSPSSTGGRTEAFF.

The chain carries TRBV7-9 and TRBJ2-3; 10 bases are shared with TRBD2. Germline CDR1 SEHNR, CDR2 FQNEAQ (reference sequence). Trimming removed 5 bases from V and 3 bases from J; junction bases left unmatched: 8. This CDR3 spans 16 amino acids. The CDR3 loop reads CASSRWTSGLTDTQYF. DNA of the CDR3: TGTGCCAGCAGCCGATGGACTAGCGGCTTGACAGATACGCAGTATTTT.

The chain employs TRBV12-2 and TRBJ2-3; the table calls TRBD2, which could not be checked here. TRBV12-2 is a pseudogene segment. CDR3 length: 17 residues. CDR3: CASRDGTTKTSTDTQYF. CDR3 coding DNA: TGTGCAAGTCGCGATGGGACTACCAAAACTAGCACAGATACGCAGTATTTT.

Written as DNA, the CDR3 is TGTGCCAGCAGTTACGAATGCTGGACAGGAGACGATCCGGATGAAGATACGCAGTATTTT. Translated, it gives CASSYECWTGDDPDEDTQYF. J is TRBJ2-3 and V is TRBV6-7; 7 nucleotides agree with TRBD1. TRBV6-7 is assigned to the ORF class and has an uncertain function. V was clipped by 2 bases and J by 5 bases; unmatched bases: 22. The CDR3 length is 20 residues.

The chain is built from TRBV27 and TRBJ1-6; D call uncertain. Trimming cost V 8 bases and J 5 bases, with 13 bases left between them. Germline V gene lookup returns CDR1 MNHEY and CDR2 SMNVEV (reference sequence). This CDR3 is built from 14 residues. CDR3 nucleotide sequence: TGTGCCAGCGGAGCACCCTTCCATAATTCACCCCTCCACTTT. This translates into CASGAPFHNSPLHF.

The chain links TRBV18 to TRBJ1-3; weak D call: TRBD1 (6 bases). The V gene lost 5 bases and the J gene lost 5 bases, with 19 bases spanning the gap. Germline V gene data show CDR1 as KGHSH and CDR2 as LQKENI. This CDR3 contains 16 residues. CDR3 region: CASSSNPGQTRNTIYF. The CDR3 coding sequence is TGTGCCAGCTCATCAAACCCGGGACAAACCCGAAACACCATATATTTT.

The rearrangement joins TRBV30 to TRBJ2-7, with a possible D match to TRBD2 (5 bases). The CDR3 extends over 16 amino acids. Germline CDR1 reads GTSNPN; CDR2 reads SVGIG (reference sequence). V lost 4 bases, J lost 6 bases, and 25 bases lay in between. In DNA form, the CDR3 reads TGTGCCTGGACCCCCCCCGGGATGCGAGCTTTTACCGAGCAGTACTTC. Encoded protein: CAWTPPGMRAFTEQYF.

CDR3 loop: CASSPGGASNQPQHF. The CDR3 bases are TGTGCCAGCAGCCCCGGGGGGGCGAGCAATCAGCCCCAGCATTTT. The chain recombines TRBV7-2 with TRBJ1-5, with a weak D call TRBD1 (6 bases). Germline-derived CDR1 and CDR2 are SGHTA and FQGNSA. This CDR3 spans 15 amino acids. Trimming took off 5 bases at V and 1 base at J, with 12 bases between the two ends.

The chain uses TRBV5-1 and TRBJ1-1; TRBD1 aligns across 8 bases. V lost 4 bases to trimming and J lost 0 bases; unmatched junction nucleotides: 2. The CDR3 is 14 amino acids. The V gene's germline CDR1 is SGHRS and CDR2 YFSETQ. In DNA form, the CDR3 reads TGCGCCAGCAGCCCGGACAGGGTGAACACTGAAGCTTTCTTT. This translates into CASSPDRVNTEAFF.

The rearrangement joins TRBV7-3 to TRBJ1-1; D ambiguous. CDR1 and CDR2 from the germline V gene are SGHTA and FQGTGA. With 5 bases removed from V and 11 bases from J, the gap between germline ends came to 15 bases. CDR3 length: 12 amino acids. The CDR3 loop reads CASSQASTNAFF. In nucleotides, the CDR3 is TGTGCCAGCAGCCAGGCGTCCACGAATGCTTTCTTT.

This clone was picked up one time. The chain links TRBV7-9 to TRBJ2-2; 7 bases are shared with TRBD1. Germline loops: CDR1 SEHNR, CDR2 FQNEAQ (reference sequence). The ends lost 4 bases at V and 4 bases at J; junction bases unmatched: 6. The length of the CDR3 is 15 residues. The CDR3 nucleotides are TGTGCCAGCAGCTCACGGGACAGCCGCACCGGGGAGCTGTTTTTT. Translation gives CASSSRDSRTGELFF.

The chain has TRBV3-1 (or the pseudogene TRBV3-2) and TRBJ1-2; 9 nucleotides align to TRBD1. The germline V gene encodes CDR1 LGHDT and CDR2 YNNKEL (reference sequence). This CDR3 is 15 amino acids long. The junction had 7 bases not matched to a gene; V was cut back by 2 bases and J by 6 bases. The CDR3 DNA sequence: TGTGCCAGCAGCCAATGGACAGGGGATAAAGATGGCTACACCTTC. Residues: CASSQWTGDKDGYTF.

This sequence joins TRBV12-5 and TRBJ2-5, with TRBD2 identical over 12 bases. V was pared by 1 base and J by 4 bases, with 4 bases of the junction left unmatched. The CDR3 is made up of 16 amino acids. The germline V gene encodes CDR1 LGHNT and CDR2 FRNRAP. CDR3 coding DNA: TGTGCTAGTGGTTTGGGAACGACTAGCGGGAGAGAGACCCAGTACTTC. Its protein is CASGLGTTSGRETQYF. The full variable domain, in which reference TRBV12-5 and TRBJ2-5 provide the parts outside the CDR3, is DARVTQTPRHKVTEMGQEVTMRCQPILGHNTVFWYRQTMMQGLELLAYFRNRAPLDDSGMPKDRFSAEMPDATLATLKIQPSEPRDSAVYFCASGLGTTSGRETQYFGPGTRLLVL.

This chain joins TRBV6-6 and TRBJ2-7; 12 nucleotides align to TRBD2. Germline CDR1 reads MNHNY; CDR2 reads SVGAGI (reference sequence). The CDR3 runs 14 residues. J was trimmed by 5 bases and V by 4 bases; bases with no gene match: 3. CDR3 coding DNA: TGTGCCAGCAGTTTGACTAGCGGGGGCGACGAGCAGTACTTC. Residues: CASSLTSGGDEQYF.

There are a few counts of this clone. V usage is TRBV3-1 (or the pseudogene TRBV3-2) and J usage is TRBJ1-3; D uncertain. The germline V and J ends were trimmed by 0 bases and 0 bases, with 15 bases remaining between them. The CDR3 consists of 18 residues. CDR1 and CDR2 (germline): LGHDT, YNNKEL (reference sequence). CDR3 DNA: TGTGCCAGCAGCCAAGATCCCAACAGATTCGACTCTGGAAACACCATATATTTT. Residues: CASSQDPNRFDSGNTIYF.

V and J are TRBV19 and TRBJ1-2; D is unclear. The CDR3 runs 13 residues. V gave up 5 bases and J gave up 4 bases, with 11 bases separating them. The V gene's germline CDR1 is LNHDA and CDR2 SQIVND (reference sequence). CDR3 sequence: CASSSGSLYGYTF. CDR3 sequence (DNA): TGTGCCAGTAGTTCCGGGAGCCTCTATGGCTACACCTTC. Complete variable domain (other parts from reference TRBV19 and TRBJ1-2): DGGITQSPKYLFRKEGQNVTLSCEQNLNHDAMYWYRQDPGQGLRLIYYSQIVNDFQKGDIAEGYSVSREKKESFPLTVTSAQKNPTAFYLCASSSGSLYGYTFGSGTRLTVV.

CDR3 sequence: CASSQGLAGTIGDNEQFF. The CDR3 region has the DNA TGTGCCAGCAGCCAAGGTCTAGCGGGGACCATAGGAGATAATGAGCAGTTCTTC. This sequence joins TRBV3-1 (or the pseudogene TRBV3-2) and TRBJ2-1; 9 bases map to TRBD2. There are 18 residues in the CDR3. In germline, CDR1 is LGHDT, CDR2 YNNKEL (reference sequence). Unmatched junction bases numbered 14, after V lost 1 base and J lost 7 bases.

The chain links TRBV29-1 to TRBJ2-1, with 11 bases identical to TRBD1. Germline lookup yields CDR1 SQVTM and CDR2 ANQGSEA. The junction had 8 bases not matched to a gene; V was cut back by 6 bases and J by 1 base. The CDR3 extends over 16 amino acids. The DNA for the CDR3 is TGCAGCGTGGTTAGGACAGGGGGCCGATCCTACAATGAGCAGTTCTTC. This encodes CSVVRTGGRSYNEQFF.

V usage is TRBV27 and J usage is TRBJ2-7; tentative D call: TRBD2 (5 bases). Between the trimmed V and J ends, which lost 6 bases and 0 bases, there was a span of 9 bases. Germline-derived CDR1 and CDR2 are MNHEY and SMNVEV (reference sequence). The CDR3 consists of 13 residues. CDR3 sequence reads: CASSPRGSYEQYF. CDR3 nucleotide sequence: TGTGCCAGCAGCCCCCGGGGCTCCTACGAGCAGTACTTC.

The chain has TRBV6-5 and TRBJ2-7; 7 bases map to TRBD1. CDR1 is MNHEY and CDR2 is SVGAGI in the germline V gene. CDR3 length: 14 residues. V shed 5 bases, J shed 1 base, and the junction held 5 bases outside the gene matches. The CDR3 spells CASSPRDSSYEQYF. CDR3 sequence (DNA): TGTGCCAGCAGTCCCCGGGACAGTTCCTACGAGCAGTACTTC.

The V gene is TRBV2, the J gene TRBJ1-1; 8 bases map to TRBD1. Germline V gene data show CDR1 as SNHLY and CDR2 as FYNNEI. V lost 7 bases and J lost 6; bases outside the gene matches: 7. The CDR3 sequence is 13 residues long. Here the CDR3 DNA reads TGTGCCAGCACCTTGGACAGGGCAGCTGAAGCTTTCTTT. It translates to CASTLDRAAEAFF.

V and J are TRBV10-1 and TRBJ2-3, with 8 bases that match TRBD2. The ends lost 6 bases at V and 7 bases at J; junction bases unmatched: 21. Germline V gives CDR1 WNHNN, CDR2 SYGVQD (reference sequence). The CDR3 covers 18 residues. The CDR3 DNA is TGCGCCAGCAGCCCAAACGGAGCGGGAGCCGGAGGGTTTAATACGCAGTATTTT. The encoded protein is CASSPNGAGAGGFNTQYF.

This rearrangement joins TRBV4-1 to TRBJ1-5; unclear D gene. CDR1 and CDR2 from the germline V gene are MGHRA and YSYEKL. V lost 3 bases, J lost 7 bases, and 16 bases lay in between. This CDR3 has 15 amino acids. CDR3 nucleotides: TGCGCCAGCAGCCAGAGGGAGGCGGAGGACCAGCCCCAGCATTTT. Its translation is CASSQREAEDQPQHF.